The 10 T cell receptor beta chains in this list originate from one sample, sequenced in a study of shared clonotypes between healthy human individuals. The assay was immunoSEQ multiplex PCR, and TCRdb's table has in-frame clones only and misses some. Among fewer than 1.8 million clones listed, 98% to 99% were seen once. The sequencing sample was made of naive CD4+ T cells sorted from blood. This sample's subset: CD45RA+ positively selected. The source is a young man in good health.

The chain uses TRBV27 and TRBJ1-3; D is undetermined. Germline CDR1 is MNHEY and CDR2 is SMNVEV (reference sequence). CDR3 size: 13 residues. V lost 4 bases and J lost 6, with 10 bases in between. The CDR3 spells CASSSLMENTIYF. CDR3 sequence (DNA): TGTGCCAGCAGTTCCCTCATGGAAAACACCATATATTTT.

The gene calls are TRBV18 and TRBJ2-7, with D tentatively TRBD2 (9 bases). This CDR3 has 21 amino acids. With 4 bases removed from V and 3 bases from J, the gap between germline ends came to 34 bases. Germline CDR1 is KGHSH and CDR2 is LQKENI. The CDR3 protein is CASSLRPPPGQALLAGYEQYF. In DNA form, the CDR3 reads TGTGCCAGCTCACTCCGGCCCCCACCGGGACAGGCCCTACTAGCGGGCTACGAGCAGTACTTC.

Details on this clone: Other DNA sequences in this sample translate to the same CDR3. V is TRBV5-1 and J is TRBJ2-7, with a tentative D call TRBD2 (6 bases). The CDR3 is 13 residues long. The V gene lost 2 bases and the J gene lost 2 bases, with 8 bases spanning the gap. Germline values: CDR1 SGHRS, CDR2 YFSETQ. Here the CDR3 reads CASSFAGTYEQYF. CDR3 coding DNA: TGCGCCAGCAGCTTTGCGGGAACCTACGAGCAGTACTTC. Full variable domain (missing parts from reference TRBV5-1 and TRBJ2-7): KAGVTQTPRYLIKTRGQQVTLSCSPISGHRSVSWYQQTPGQGLQFLFEYFSETQRNKGNFPGRFSGRQFSNSRSEMNVSTLELGDSALYLCASSFAGTYEQYFGPGTRLTVT.

This chain uses TRBV2 with TRBJ2-3, with no clear D. Germline loops: CDR1 SNHLY, CDR2 FYNNEI. This CDR3 has 13 amino acids. V was clipped by 3 bases and J by 6 bases, with 10 bases between them. The CDR3 spells CASSDEAADTQYF. In DNA form, the CDR3 reads TGTGCCAGCAGTGACGAGGCTGCGGATACGCAGTATTTT.

Note on this clone: This specimen includes other DNA sequences encoding the same CDR3. This chain links TRBV7-9 with TRBJ2-7; D is unresolved. Trimming cost V 2 bases and J 2 bases, with 10 bases left between them. The CDR3 is 14 residues long. From germline, CDR1 is SEHNR and CDR2 FQNEAQ (reference sequence). The CDR3 is CASSLTGLPYEQYF. The CDR3 DNA reads as TGTGCCAGCAGCTTAACGGGCCTACCCTACGAGCAGTACTTC.

The V and J genes are TRBV28 and TRBJ2-2; D remains unclear. This CDR3 contains 12 residues. Germline-derived CDR1 and CDR2 are MDHEN and SYDVKM. The V end was cut by 6 bases, the J end by 5 bases, with 7 bases between. This chain's CDR3 is CASRMVTGELFF. DNA of the CDR3: TGTGCCAGCAGAATGGTTACCGGGGAGCTGTTTTTT.

The CDR3 reads CASSKGYEQYF. In DNA, the CDR3 is TGCGCCAGCAGTAAAGGGTACGAGCAGTACTTC. J is TRBJ2-7 and V is TRBV4-1, with unresolved D. The germline gives CDR1 MGHRA, CDR2 YSYEKL. The V end was cut by 6 bases, the J end by 4 bases, with 7 bases between. CDR3 length: 11 amino acids.

The V and J genes are TRBV28 and TRBJ2-7; the D gene is possibly TRBD2 (5 bases). Trimming took 4 bases from V and 1 from J, leaving 14 bases between them. The germline V gene encodes CDR1 MDHEN and CDR2 SYDVKM. This CDR3 is 15 amino acids long. DNA of the CDR3: TGTGCCAGCAGTTCTCCGGGGTCAGGATCCTACGAGCAGTACTTC. Its protein product is CASSSPGSGSYEQYF.

Comments on this clone: Within the sample, other DNA sequences also encode this same CDR3. V usage is TRBV7-3 and J usage is TRBJ1-2; D may be TRBD1 (6 bases). There are 13 residues in the CDR3. Between the trimmed V and J ends, which lost 5 bases and 2 bases, there was a span of 9 bases. Germline V CDR1 and CDR2: SGHTA, FQGTGA. In nucleotides, the CDR3 is TGTGCCAGCAGCCAGGACAGAAACTATGGCTACACCTTC. Protein: CASSQDRNYGYTF.

The V call is TRBV4-3, the J call TRBJ1-3; D is perhaps TRBD1 (5 bases). Deletions cut 3 bases from V and 0 bases from J, with 12 bases between. The CDR3 runs to 16 residues. Per germline, CDR1 LGHNA and CDR2 YSLEER. The CDR3 DNA follows: TGCGCCAGCAGCCACTGGGGCCTTAGCTCTGGAAACACCATATATTTT. It encodes CASSHWGLSSGNTIYF.